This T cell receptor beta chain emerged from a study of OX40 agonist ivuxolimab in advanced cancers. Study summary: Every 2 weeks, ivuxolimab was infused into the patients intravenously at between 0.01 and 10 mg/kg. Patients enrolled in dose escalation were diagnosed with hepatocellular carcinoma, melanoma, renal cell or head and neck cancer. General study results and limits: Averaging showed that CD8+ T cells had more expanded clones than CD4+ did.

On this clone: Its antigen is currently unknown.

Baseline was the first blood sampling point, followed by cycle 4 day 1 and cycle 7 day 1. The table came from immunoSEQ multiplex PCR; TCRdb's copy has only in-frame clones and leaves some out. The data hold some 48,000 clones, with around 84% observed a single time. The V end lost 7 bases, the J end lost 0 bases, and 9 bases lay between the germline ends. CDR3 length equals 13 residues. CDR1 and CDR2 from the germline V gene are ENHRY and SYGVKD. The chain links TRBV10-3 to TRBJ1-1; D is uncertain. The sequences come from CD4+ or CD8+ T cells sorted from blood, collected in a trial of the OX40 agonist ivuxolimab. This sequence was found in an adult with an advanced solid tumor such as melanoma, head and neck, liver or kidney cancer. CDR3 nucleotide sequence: TGTGCCATCAAGATAGAATTGAACACTGAAGCTTTCTTT. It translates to CAIKIELNTEAFF.